This T cell receptor beta chain was captured by sequencing in a study of vaccination effects on CD4 cells after COVID-19. Overall study: Sequencing followed a ViraFEST assay step that expanded antigen-specific CD4+ T cells with viral peptide pools. Post-vaccine sampling occurred a median 72 days after the second dose.

Sequencing was performed with immunoSEQ multiplex PCR; in TCRdb, only in-frame clones are kept and a portion is missing. This sample has approximately 74,000 clones, with nearly 75% found just once. Whole-study findings and limits: After vaccination of healthy people, only 1 of 255 vaccine-induced clones cross-reacted with common cold coronaviruses.

V lost 2 bases and J 4 bases, leaving 11 bases between the germline ends. The CDR3 has 14 amino acids. Germline V CDR1 and CDR2: KGHSH, LQKENI. The authors isolated CD4+ T cells after less than eleven days of culture. Two-dose vaccination with either BNT162b2 or mRNA-1273 was given to the participants. Fresh IL-2-containing medium replaced half the medium on days 3 and 7. As concerns this clone: Its specificity is unknown.

The receptor comes from a human donor who received a COVID-19 vaccine. V is TRBV18 and J is TRBJ1-2, with D hard to call. The specimen comprised CD4+ T cells from PBMCs cultured without peptide, sampled after COVID-19 vaccination. The CDR3 DNA is TGTGCCAGCTCACCAGGTCCAGGCCTCTATGGCTACACCTTC. The encoded protein is CASSPGPGLYGYTF.